The 13 T cell receptor beta chains given below trace back to one sample, sequenced in a study of blood T cell repertoires in COVID-19. Profiled with immunoSEQ multiplex PCR; TCRdb holds only in-frame clones, not every one. The table lists about 260,000 clones, 88% of them singletons. The sequenced material came from peripheral blood. The receptors originated from a woman aged 25 to 45 with COVID-19, enrolled during active disease.

The chain links TRBV11-2 to TRBJ2-7; D is unresolved. This CDR3 contains 13 residues. V lost 3 bases and J lost 0, with 6 bases in between. Germline V gene lookup returns CDR1 SGHAT and CDR2 FQNNGV. The CDR3 spells CASSFGRSYEQYF. The CDR3 nucleotides are TGTGCCAGCAGCTTCGGTCGCTCCTACGAGCAGTACTTC.

The chain has TRBV6-6 and TRBJ1-1, with D perhaps TRBD1 (5 bases). The CDR3 loop spans 13 amino acids. Germline assignment: CDR1 MNHNY and CDR2 SVGAGI (reference sequence). Trimming removed 5 bases from V and 0 bases from J, with 7 bases in between. CDR3 residues: CASSTGLNTEAFF. CDR3 sequence (DNA): TGTGCCAGCAGTACAGGATTGAACACTGAAGCTTTCTTT.

The chain has TRBV2 and TRBJ2-2, with 7 bases matching TRBD2. Germline V gene sequence: CDR1 SNHLY, CDR2 FYNNEI. V dropped 4 bases and J dropped 1; count of bases not matched to a gene: 3. The CDR3 spans 15 residues. The CDR3 nucleotides are TGTGCCAGCAGTGGACTAGCCCTGAACACCGGGGAGCTGTTTTTT. This sequence encodes CASSGLALNTGELFF.

This chain uses TRBV28 with TRBJ1-2, with 7 bases fitting TRBD1. The CDR3 sequence is 15 residues long. Germline V gene sequence: CDR1 MDHEN, CDR2 SYDVKM. V shed 5 bases, J shed 7 bases, and the junction held 13 bases outside the gene matches. The CDR3 sequence: CASSVSGGTPGGYTF. In DNA, the CDR3 is TGTGCCAGCAGTGTATCAGGGGGTACCCCGGGTGGCTACACCTTC.

The chain is built from TRBV5-4 and TRBJ1-4, with 10 positions matching TRBD1. The CDR3 runs 15 residues. The V gene end was trimmed by 3 bases and the J gene end by 8 bases; junction bases not matched to a gene: 7. Per germline, CDR1 SGHNT and CDR2 YYREEE (reference sequence). The CDR3 loop is CASSSFKTGGEKLFF. The CDR3 DNA is TGTGCCAGCAGCTCCTTCAAGACAGGGGGCGAAAAACTGTTTTTT.

The chain couples TRBV30 to TRBJ2-7; TRBD2 matches 7 bases. V lost 0 bases, J lost 3 bases, and 17 bases stayed unmatched. The CDR3 is made up of 18 amino acids. CDR1 is GTSNPN and CDR2 is SVGIG in the germline V gene (reference sequence). The CDR3 DNA is TGTGCCTGGAGTGTACGGTGGGAGGGCCGGGTGTCTCTCTACGAGCAGTACTTC. Its protein is CAWSVRWEGRVSLYEQYF.

The chain employs TRBV30 and TRBJ1-5; possible D gene TRBD1, 5 bases. The V and J ends lost 1 base and 4 bases respectively, with 14 bases between them. The CDR3 contains 15 residues. Germline V CDR1 and CDR2: GTSNPN, SVGIG (reference sequence). CDR3 sequence: CAWSGRAHRNQPQHF. As DNA, the CDR3 is TGTGCCTGGAGTGGCAGGGCCCATAGGAATCAGCCCCAGCATTTT.

This clone has only one observation. CDR3: CASSRGKPQHF. The CDR3 coding sequence is TGTGCCAGCAGCCGGGGGAAGCCCCAGCATTTT. The rearrangement uses TRBV11-3 and TRBJ1-5; tentatively, D is TRBD1 (5 bases). CDR3 size: 11 residues. V lost 5 bases and J lost 8, with 7 bases in between. Germline V gene lookup returns CDR1 SGHNT and CDR2 YENEEA.

In its sample, this clone is medium-sized. The genes are TRBV19 and TRBJ2-1; 9 bases line up with TRBD2. The J segment lost 16 bases and the V segment lost 3 bases, leaving 10 bases of the junction unmatched. The germline V gene has CDR1 LNHDA and CDR2 SQIVND (reference sequence). The CDR3 has 13 residues. CDR3 in amino acids: CASSIGPSGNQFF. In DNA form, the CDR3 reads TGTGCCAGTAGTATTGGGCCTAGCGGGAATCAATTCTTC.

This chain connects TRBV19 to TRBJ2-7, with TRBD1 identical over 8 bases. This CDR3 has 15 residues. Germline V gene sequence: CDR1 LNHDA, CDR2 SQIVND (reference sequence). J gave up 5 bases and V 1 base, and 7 bases lay outside the gene matches. The DNA for the CDR3 is TGTGCCAGTAGTATAGTCGGGACAGGCAAAAACGAGCAGTACTTC. Translating it yields CASSIVGTGKNEQYF.

Only one count was recorded for this clone. The CDR3 spells CASSHKQGAHSKYF. CDR3 DNA sequence: TGCGCCAGCAGCCACAAACAGGGGGCGCATTCCAAGTATTTT. The V call is TRBV4-1, the J call TRBJ2-3; 9 nucleotides agree with TRBD1. V lost 3 bases, J lost 13 bases, and 11 bases stayed unmatched. Germline V CDR1 and CDR2: MGHRA, YSYEKL. The CDR3 runs to 14 residues.

The chain combines TRBV6-6 with TRBJ2-3; 7 bases are a match to TRBD1. The CDR3 length is 15 residues. Per germline, CDR1 MNHNY and CDR2 SVGAGI (reference sequence). The ends lost 2 bases at V and 0 bases at J; junction bases unmatched: 2. The chain's CDR3 is CASSYRGHSTDTQYF. DNA of the CDR3: TGTGCCAGCAGTTACAGGGGGCATAGCACAGATACGCAGTATTTT.

The V and J genes are TRBV5-4 and TRBJ2-5; D perhaps matches TRBD2 (7 bases). CDR3 length equals 15 residues. Between the trimmed V and J ends, which lost 0 bases and 5 bases, there was a span of 14 bases. CDR1 is SGHNT, CDR2 YYREEE, per germline (reference sequence). CDR3 DNA: TGTGCCAGCAGCTTGGGGTTCGCGGGGGCCGAGACCCAGTACTTC. Translating gives CASSLGFAGAETQYF.